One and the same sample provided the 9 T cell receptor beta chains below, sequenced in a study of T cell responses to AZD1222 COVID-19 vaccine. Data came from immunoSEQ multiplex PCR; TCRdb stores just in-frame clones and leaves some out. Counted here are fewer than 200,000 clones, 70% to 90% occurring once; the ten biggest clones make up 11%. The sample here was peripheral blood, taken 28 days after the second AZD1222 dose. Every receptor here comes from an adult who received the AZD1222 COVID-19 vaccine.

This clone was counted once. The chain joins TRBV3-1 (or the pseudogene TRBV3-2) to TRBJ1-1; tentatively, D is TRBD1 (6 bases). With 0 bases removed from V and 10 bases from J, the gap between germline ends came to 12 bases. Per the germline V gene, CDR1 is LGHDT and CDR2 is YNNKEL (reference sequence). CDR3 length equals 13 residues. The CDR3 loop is CASSQEAAGVAFF. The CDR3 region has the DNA TGTGCCAGCAGCCAAGAGGCGGCAGGGGTAGCTTTCTTT.

The CDR3 loop reads CASSFARDYGYTF. The CDR3, as DNA: TGCGCCAGCAGCTTTGCGAGGGACTATGGCTACACCTTC. The chain recombines TRBV5-1 with TRBJ1-2, with D hard to call. Germline V CDR1 and CDR2: SGHRS, YFSETQ. CDR3 size: 13 residues. The V gene lost 2 bases and the J gene lost 3 bases, with 8 bases spanning the gap.

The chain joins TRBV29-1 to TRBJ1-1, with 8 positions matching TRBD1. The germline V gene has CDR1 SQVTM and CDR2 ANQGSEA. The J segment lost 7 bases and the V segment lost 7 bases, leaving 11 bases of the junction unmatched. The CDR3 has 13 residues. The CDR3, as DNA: TGCAGCGGTACGCAGGGGGCAAGTTATGAAGCTTTCTTT. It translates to CSGTQGASYEAFF. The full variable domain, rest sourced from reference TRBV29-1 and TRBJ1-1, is SAVISQKPSRDICQRGTSLTIQCQVDSQVTMMFWYRQQPGQSLTLIATANQGSEATYESGFVIDKFPISRPNLTFSTLTVSNMSPEDSSIYLCSGTQGASYEAFFGQGTRLTVV.

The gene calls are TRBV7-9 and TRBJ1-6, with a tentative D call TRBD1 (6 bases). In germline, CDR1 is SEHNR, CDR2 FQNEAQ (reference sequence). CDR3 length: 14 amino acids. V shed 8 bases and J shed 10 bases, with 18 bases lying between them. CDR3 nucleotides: TGTGCCAGCTCCGAGGGGGGCCTTGGGTCACCCCTCCACTTT. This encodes CASSEGGLGSPLHF.

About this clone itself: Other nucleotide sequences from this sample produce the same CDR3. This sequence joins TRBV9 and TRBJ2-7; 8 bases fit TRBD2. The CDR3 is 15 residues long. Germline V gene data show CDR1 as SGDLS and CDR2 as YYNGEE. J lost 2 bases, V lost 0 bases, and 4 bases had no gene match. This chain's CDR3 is CASSVGAGGTYEQYF. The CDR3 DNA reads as TGTGCCAGCAGCGTAGGTGCGGGGGGCACCTACGAGCAGTACTTC.

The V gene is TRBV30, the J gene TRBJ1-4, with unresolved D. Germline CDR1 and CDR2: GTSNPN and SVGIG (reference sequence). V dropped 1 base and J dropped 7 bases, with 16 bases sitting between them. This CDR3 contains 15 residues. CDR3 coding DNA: TGTGCCTGGAGTGGTTTGAGGGCTCAAGGTGAAAAACTGTTTTTT. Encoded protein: CAWSGLRAQGEKLFF.

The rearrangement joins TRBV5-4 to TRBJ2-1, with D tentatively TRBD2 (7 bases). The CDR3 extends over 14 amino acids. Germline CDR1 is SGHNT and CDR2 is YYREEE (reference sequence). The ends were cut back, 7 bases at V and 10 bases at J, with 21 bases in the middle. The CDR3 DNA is TGTGCCAGCCGCTGGGGGGCGGGGGTAGGGGAGCAGTTCTTC. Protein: CASRWGAGVGEQFF.

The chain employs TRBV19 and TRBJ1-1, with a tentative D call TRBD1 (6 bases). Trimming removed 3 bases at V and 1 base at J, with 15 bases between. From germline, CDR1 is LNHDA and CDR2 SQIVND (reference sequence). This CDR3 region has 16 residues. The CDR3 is CASSIQGMVKNTEAFF. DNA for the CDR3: TGTGCCAGTAGTATTCAGGGGATGGTAAAGAACACTGAAGCTTTCTTT.

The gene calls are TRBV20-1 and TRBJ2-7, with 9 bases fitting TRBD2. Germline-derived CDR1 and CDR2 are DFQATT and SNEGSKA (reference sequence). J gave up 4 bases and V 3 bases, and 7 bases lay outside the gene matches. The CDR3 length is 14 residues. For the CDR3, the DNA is TGCAGTGCTAGTGCCCGACTAGCGGATTACGAGCAGTACTTC. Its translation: CSASARLADYEQYF.